These 22 T cell receptor beta chains originate from one sample sequenced in a study of CD8 T cells in Susac syndrome. Random hexamers were used to reverse transcribe the RNA input (roughly 0.5 to 1 ug). TCRdb passed the immunoSEQ multiplex PCR reads through MiXCR, listing each CDR3 protein once. The table shows almost 450,000 distinct CDR3 sequences, with approximately 85% occurring only once. The sequenced material came from CD8+ T cells from PBMCs. The source of these receptors is a human donor with multiple sclerosis.

V usage is TRBV30 and J usage is TRBJ1-1, with D perhaps matching TRBD1 (6 bases). Germline-derived CDR1 and CDR2 are GTSNPN and SVGIG (reference sequence). The CDR3 runs to 11 residues. CDR3: CAYQGITEAFF. In nucleotides, the CDR3 is TGTGCTTACCAGGGGATCACTGAAGCTTTCTTT.

V gene TRBV7-2 combines with J gene TRBJ1-1; D may be TRBD1 (6 bases). V lost 0 bases to trimming and J lost 7 bases, with 15 bases between them. The CDR3 has 15 amino acids. From germline, CDR1 is SGHTA and CDR2 FQGNSA. The CDR3 loop reads CASSLARAGHGEAFF. CDR3 DNA: TGTGCCAGCAGCTTAGCGAGGGCGGGACATGGTGAAGCTTTCTTT.

This rearrangement joins TRBV5-1 to TRBJ1-2, with D possibly being TRBD1 (5 bases). The ends were cut back, 4 bases at V and 4 bases at J, with 23 bases in the middle. Germline-derived CDR1 and CDR2 are SGHRS and YFSETQ. The CDR3 runs 17 residues. CDR3: CASSRDVPGSRSYGYTF. CDR3 DNA: TGCGCCAGCAGCCGGGACGTTCCAGGGAGTCGATCCTATGGCTACACCTTC.

The chain couples TRBV11-2 to TRBJ1-1; D remains unclear. The CDR3 loop spans 13 amino acids. Per the germline V gene, CDR1 is SGHAT and CDR2 is FQNNGV. V was clipped by 0 bases and J by 11 bases, with 13 bases between them. CDR3 amino acids: CASSLDTRAGAFF. The CDR3 nucleotides are TGTGCCAGCAGCTTAGATACGAGGGCCGGTGCTTTCTTT.

This clonotype was picked up one time. This chain connects TRBV5-1 to TRBJ1-1; 7 nucleotides align to TRBD1. J was trimmed by 3 bases and V by 1 base; bases with no gene match: 6. Germline CDR1 reads SGHRS; CDR2 reads YFSETQ. The CDR3 loop spans 15 amino acids. CDR3 amino acids: CASSLRQGGDTEAFF. CDR3 DNA: TGCGCCAGCAGCTTGAGGCAGGGGGGAGACACTGAAGCTTTCTTT.

V is TRBV13 and J is TRBJ2-3, with unresolved D. V was clipped by 3 bases and J by 6 bases, with 10 bases between them. CDR1 and CDR2 (germline): PRHDT, FYEKMQ (reference sequence). The CDR3 is 13 amino acids. CDR3 DNA: TGTGCCAGCAGCTTTGATCTGTTGGATACGCAGTATTTT. Protein product: CASSFDLLDTQYF.

The chain joins TRBV7-9 to TRBJ2-2; unclear D gene. This CDR3 region has 16 residues. Deletions cut 4 bases from V and 1 base from J, with 13 bases between. Germline-derived CDR1 and CDR2 are SEHNR and FQNEAQ (reference sequence). This CDR3 is CASSSRDTLNTGELFF. The CDR3 DNA reads TGTGCCAGCAGCTCAAGAGATACTTTGAACACCGGGGAGCTGTTTTTT.

This chain links TRBV4-1 with TRBJ2-7, with D maybe TRBD2 (5 bases). V gave up 0 bases and J gave up 3 bases, with 12 bases separating them. CDR1 is MGHRA and CDR2 is YSYEKL in the germline V gene. This CDR3 contains 15 residues. The CDR3 DNA follows: TGCGCCAGCAGCCAAGATCAAAAGACTAACTACGAGCAGTACTTC. It is translated as CASSQDQKTNYEQYF.

J is TRBJ1-1 and V is TRBV28; D is undetermined. From germline, CDR1 is MDHEN and CDR2 SYDVKM. V was clipped by 1 base and J by 6 bases, with 12 bases between them. The CDR3 has 14 amino acids. The CDR3 reads CASSLYMLGSEAFF. DNA for the CDR3: TGTGCCAGCAGTTTATATATGTTAGGGTCTGAAGCTTTCTTT.

Regarding this clonotype: The junction departs from germline at one end; a sequencing error may be responsible. The V and J genes are TRBV12-3 or TRBV12-4 and TRBJ2-1, with 13 bases identical to TRBD2. There are 14 residues in the CDR3. The CDR3 loop reads CASSFPPGLAGRIF. In DNA, the CDR3 is TGTGCCAGCAGTTTCCCACCGGGACTAGCGGGAAGAATCTTC.

This clonotype was counted a single time. The V and J genes are TRBV25-1 and TRBJ2-7; D possibly corresponds to TRBD2 (6 bases). V gave up 4 bases and J gave up 6 bases, with 10 bases separating them. Germline lookup yields CDR1 MGHDK and CDR2 SYGVNS. CDR3 size: 12 residues. CDR3 coding DNA: TGTGCCAGCAGTGTCATGGGGGGCGAGCAGTACTTC. Protein product: CASSVMGGEQYF.

The gene calls are TRBV10-2 and TRBJ2-7, with D perhaps matching TRBD1 (6 bases). Per germline, CDR1 WSHSY and CDR2 SAAADI. The CDR3 runs 13 residues. The V and J ends lost 5 bases and 2 bases respectively, with 10 bases between them. CDR3 in DNA: TGCGCCAGCAGTAATAGACAGGCCTACGAGCAGTACTTC. Protein product: CASSNRQAYEQYF.

The rearrangement joins TRBV5-4 to TRBJ1-2; D unresolved. V was clipped by 3 bases and J by 8 bases, with 14 bases between them. The length of the CDR3 is 13 residues. Germline V CDR1 and CDR2: SGHNT, YYREEE (reference sequence). The CDR3 coding sequence is TGTGCCAGCAGCTCCACCGATTCGGAGGGCTACACCTTC. As protein: CASSSTDSEGYTF.

The chain recombines TRBV20-1 with TRBJ2-1; 12 positions match TRBD2. The germline gives CDR1 DFQATT, CDR2 SNEGSKA (reference sequence). V lost 3 bases and J lost 0; bases outside the gene matches: 6. The CDR3 is 17 residues long. The CDR3 protein is CSARDLAGGGSYNEQFF. The DNA of the CDR3 is TGCAGTGCTAGGGATCTAGCGGGGGGGGGCTCCTACAATGAGCAGTTCTTC.

This chain connects TRBV12-3 or TRBV12-4 to TRBJ2-1; the D gene could be TRBD1 or TRBD2 (6 bases each). Trimming stripped 3 bases from V and 4 bases from J, with 13 bases between. This CDR3 contains 15 residues. CDR3 nucleotide sequence: TGTGCCAGCAGTTTGCAGACAGGAGGGTACAATGAGCAGTTCTTC. It is translated as CASSLQTGGYNEQFF.

The chain is built from TRBV29-1 and TRBJ1-2, with D hard to call. V lost 4 bases and J 4 bases, leaving 10 bases between the germline ends. Germline-derived CDR1 and CDR2 are SQVTM and ANQGSEA. The CDR3 spans 12 residues. The CDR3: CSVVAETYGYTF. The CDR3 bases are TGCAGCGTTGTGGCTGAAACCTATGGCTACACCTTC.

This clonotype was counted between two and nine times. V is TRBV19 and J is TRBJ1-1; 7 bases are a match to TRBD1. The germline CDR1 and CDR2 sequences are LNHDA and SQIVND (reference sequence). V lost 7 bases to trimming and J lost 6 bases; unmatched junction nucleotides: 5. This CDR3 comprises 12 residues. CDR3 in amino acids: CASNFGTAEAFF. The CDR3 DNA reads TGTGCCAGTAACTTCGGGACAGCTGAAGCTTTCTTT.

This chain joins TRBV29-1 and TRBJ1-1; 9 bases align to TRBD1. Germline V lookup: CDR1 SQVTM, CDR2 ANQGSEA. J gave up 11 bases and V 5 bases, and 3 bases lay outside the gene matches. CDR3 length: 10 amino acids. CDR3 residues: CSVWTGAAFF. The DNA for the CDR3 is TGCAGCGTTTGGACAGGGGCGGCTTTCTTT.

The V and J genes are TRBV18 and TRBJ1-3; D not certain. This CDR3 contains 14 residues. The V and J ends lost 6 bases and 1 base respectively, with 10 bases between them. Germline assignment: CDR1 KGHSH and CDR2 LQKENI. CDR3 protein: CASSPKPSGNTIYF. The CDR3 DNA follows: TGTGCCAGCTCCCCCAAGCCGTCTGGAAACACCATATATTTT.

The chain has TRBV5-4 and TRBJ2-2, with a weak D call TRBD2 (7 bases). Trimming shortened V by 5 bases and J by 2 bases, and 19 bases separated the two germline ends. CDR3 length: 17 residues. The germline V gene encodes CDR1 SGHNT and CDR2 YYREEE (reference sequence). The CDR3 region has the DNA TGTGCCAGCAGTCGGGAACCCGGGGGGCTCAACACCGGGGAGCTGTTTTTT. Translated, it gives CASSREPGGLNTGELFF. Using reference TRBV5-4 and TRBJ2-2 for the parts outside the CDR3, the full variable domain is ETGVTQSPTHLIKTRGQQVTLRCSSQSGHNTVSWYQQALGQGPQFIFQYYREEENGRGNFPPRFSGLQFPNYSSELNVNALELDDSALYLCASSREPGGLNTGELFFGEGSRLTVL.

This chain links TRBV20-1 with TRBJ1-1; TRBD1 is a possible D gene (5 bases). Germline V gene data show CDR1 as DFQATT and CDR2 as SNEGSKA (reference sequence). This CDR3 contains 16 residues. Trimming took 0 bases from V and 0 from J, leaving 14 bases between them. The CDR3 bases are TGCAGTGCTAGAGATCTGTGGGGGGAAATGAACACTGAAGCTTTCTTT. Translating it yields CSARDLWGEMNTEAFF.

The chain uses TRBV13 and TRBJ1-1, with unresolved D. Germline V gene sequence: CDR1 PRHDT, CDR2 FYEKMQ (reference sequence). The CDR3 covers 15 residues. Trimming left V 4 bases short and J 5 bases short, with 17 bases between. The CDR3 DNA is TGTGCCAGCAGCTGGGCCGGCGGATTAGCAACTGAAGCTTTCTTT. Its protein product is CASSWAGGLATEAFF.